The 29 T cell receptor beta chains in this list originate from one sample, sequenced in a study of control samples from healthy donors and cancer patients. Only in-frame clones appear in the TCRdb table, and some are missing; sequencing was by immunoSEQ multiplex PCR. The sample includes around 180,000 clones, around nine tenths of them seen just once. Material: blood. The receptors shown here come from a woman aged 30 to 39 in good health.

The genes are TRBV4-1 and TRBJ1-1, with TRBD1 identical over 7 bases. Germline-derived CDR1 and CDR2 are MGHRA and YSYEKL. This CDR3 has 14 residues. With 6 bases clipped from V and 0 bases from J, the junction kept 4 bases outside the gene matches. CDR3 region: CASRTGPMNTEAFF. The CDR3 DNA sequence: TGCGCCAGCAGGACAGGGCCTATGAACACTGAAGCTTTCTTT.

The chain employs TRBV3-1 (or the pseudogene TRBV3-2) and TRBJ2-5; TRBD1 or TRBD2 may be the D gene (5 bases each). The CDR3 covers 12 residues. Germline V gene lookup returns CDR1 LGHDT and CDR2 YNNKEL (reference sequence). Trimming took 3 bases from V and 5 from J, leaving 7 bases between them. CDR3 amino acids: CASSQGDETQYF. CDR3 nucleotide sequence: TGTGCCAGCAGCCAGGGGGATGAGACCCAGTACTTC.

CDR3 amino acids: CASSQTSGGPYNEQFF. The DNA of the CDR3 is TGTGCCAGCAGCCAGACTAGCGGGGGGCCATACAATGAGCAGTTCTTC. The J gene is TRBJ2-1, the V gene TRBV3-1 (or the pseudogene TRBV3-2); 13 bases match TRBD2. The CDR3 contains 16 residues. Unmatched junction bases numbered 3, after V lost 3 bases and J lost 4 bases. Germline loops: CDR1 LGHDT, CDR2 YNNKEL (reference sequence).

The table lists this clone with a count of one. This chain uses TRBV5-1 with TRBJ1-2, with TRBD1 identical over 7 bases. Germline trimming cut 4 bases from V and 2 bases from J; bases unmatched to any gene: 5. Looked up from germline, CDR1 is SGHRS and CDR2 is YFSETQ. The CDR3 has 14 residues. For the CDR3, the DNA is TGCGCCAGCAGCCAGGGACAGCCGAACTATGGCTACACCTTC. The encoded protein is CASSQGQPNYGYTF.

The J gene is TRBJ2-1, the V gene TRBV6-4; 7 nucleotides line up with TRBD1. Trimming took 2 bases from V and 4 from J; bases not matched to a gene: 5. The germline CDR1 and CDR2 sequences are MRHNA and SNTAGT. This CDR3 has 15 residues. The CDR3 protein is CASSDRWGQYNEQFF. The CDR3 region has the DNA TGTGCCAGCAGTGACCGGTGGGGACAGTACAATGAGCAGTTCTTC.

The rearrangement links TRBV10-3 to TRBJ2-7; D remains ambiguous. This CDR3 has 13 amino acids. The V and J ends lost 8 bases and 1 base respectively, with 12 bases between them. CDR1 is ENHRY, CDR2 SYGVKD, per germline. The CDR3 sequence: CAIQRTESYEQYF. The DNA of the CDR3 is TGTGCCATCCAGAGGACGGAGTCCTACGAGCAGTACTTC.

The chain's CDR3 is CASSPSAVSYEQYF. For the CDR3, the DNA is TGTGCCAGCAGCCCGTCCGCGGTCTCCTACGAGCAGTACTTC. The rearrangement joins TRBV7-6 to TRBJ2-7; no definite D call. This CDR3 has 14 amino acids. Germline CDR1 is SGHVS and CDR2 is FNYEAQ. V shed 5 bases and J shed 0 bases, with 11 bases lying between them. Drawing the rest from reference TRBV7-6 and TRBJ2-7, the complete variable domain is GAGVSQSPRYKVTKRGQDVALRCDPISGHVSLYWYRQALGQGPEFLTYFNYEAQQDKSGLPNDRFSAERPEGSISTLTIQRTEQRDSAMYRCASSPSAVSYEQYFGPGTRLTVT.

The chain recombines TRBV6-5 with TRBJ1-1; D gene uncertain. This CDR3 is built from 15 residues. Trimming cost V 7 bases and J 3 bases, with 18 bases left between them. Germline V gene sequence: CDR1 MNHEY, CDR2 SVGAGI. For the CDR3, the DNA is TGTGCCAGCACCGAAATCGGGAGGTCAGACACTGAAGCTTTCTTT. Amino acids: CASTEIGRSDTEAFF.

This clone was observed a handful of times. The chain uses TRBV6-5 and TRBJ1-1; TRBD1 is a possible D gene (6 bases). The CDR3 is 13 amino acids. V was pared by 6 bases and J by 7 bases, with 15 bases between. CDR1 MNHEY and CDR2 SVGAGI come from the germline V gene. As DNA, the CDR3 is TGTGCCAGCAGGGGACATGTCAATGGTGAAGCTTTCTTT. Its translation is CASRGHVNGEAFF.

This chain links TRBV5-1 with TRBJ1-5; D remains ambiguous. V dropped 0 bases and J dropped 3 bases, with 4 bases sitting between them. This CDR3 spans 13 amino acids. CDR1 and CDR2 from the germline V gene are SGHRS and YFSETQ. This CDR3 reads CASSLGVNQPQHF. CDR3 nucleotides: TGCGCCAGCAGCTTGGGAGTCAATCAGCCCCAGCATTTT.

This chain connects TRBV13 to TRBJ2-1, with D perhaps assigned TRBD1 or TRBD2 (6 bases each). V lost 4 bases and J 4 bases, leaving 11 bases between the germline ends. This CDR3 has 14 amino acids. Germline loops: CDR1 PRHDT, CDR2 FYEKMQ (reference sequence). CDR3 loop: CASSWGAPYNEQFF. CDR3 coding DNA: TGTGCCAGCAGCTGGGGGGCCCCTTACAATGAGCAGTTCTTC.

J is TRBJ2-1 and V is TRBV27; tentative D call: TRBD2 (6 bases). Germline V gene lookup returns CDR1 MNHEY and CDR2 SMNVEV (reference sequence). The CDR3 has 15 residues. The V end lost 6 bases, the J end lost 1 base, and 13 bases lay between the germline ends. The CDR3: CASRNSGPSYNEQFF. In nucleotides, the CDR3 is TGTGCCAGCAGGAATAGCGGCCCTTCCTACAATGAGCAGTTCTTC.

V gene TRBV6-5 combines with J gene TRBJ2-7; 12 bases map to TRBD1. V trimming: 6 bases; J trimming: 6 bases; junction bases outside the gene matches: 9. Germline V gene lookup returns CDR1 MNHEY and CDR2 SVGAGI. The CDR3 runs to 15 residues. CDR3 sequence: CASSRSGQGAGEQYF. The CDR3 DNA follows: TGTGCCAGCAGCCGCTCGGGACAGGGGGCGGGCGAGCAGTACTTC.

Turning to this clone: This sample includes further DNA sequences coding for the same CDR3. The V call is TRBV5-1, the J call TRBJ1-1, with no clear D. The CDR3 loop spans 13 amino acids. Trimming took 4 bases from V and 1 from J, leaving 8 bases between them. The germline V gene encodes CDR1 SGHRS and CDR2 YFSETQ. The CDR3 coding sequence is TGCGCCAGCAGCCGAGACGGGAACACTGAAGCTTTCTTT. Its protein product is CASSRDGNTEAFF.

The chain employs TRBV2 and TRBJ2-1; a weak D match, TRBD1 (6 bases). V was shortened by 5 bases and J by 5 bases, with 13 bases between the two germline ends. CDR3 length equals 14 residues. The germline V gene encodes CDR1 SNHLY and CDR2 FYNNEI. This chain's CDR3 is CASSYRTVNNEQFF. The CDR3, as DNA: TGTGCCAGCAGTTACCGGACAGTAAACAATGAGCAGTTCTTC. Complete variable domain (other parts from reference TRBV2 and TRBJ2-1): EPEVTQTPSHQVTQMGQEVILRCVPISNHLYFYWYRQILGQKVEFLVSFYNNEISEKSEIFDDQFSVERPDGSNFTLKIRSTKLEDSAMYFCASSYRTVNNEQFFGPGTRLTVL.

The chain has TRBV20-1 and TRBJ2-7, with 8 bases lining up with TRBD1. This CDR3 spans 11 amino acids. Looked up from germline, CDR1 is DFQATT and CDR2 is SNEGSKA (reference sequence). V trimming: 1 base; J trimming: 11 bases; junction bases outside the gene matches: 4. DNA for the CDR3: TGCAGTGCTAGAGTAGGGGGACAGGAGTACTTC. This codes for CSARVGGQEYF.

This clone turned up a few times. The rearrangement uses TRBV27 and TRBJ1-6; the D gene is possibly TRBD1 (5 bases). Trimming shortened V by 3 bases and J by 10 bases, and 13 bases separated the two germline ends. Germline V CDR1 and CDR2: MNHEY, SMNVEV (reference sequence). The CDR3 covers 14 residues. The CDR3 loop is CASSFRDYSSPLHF. In DNA form, the CDR3 reads TGTGCCAGCAGTTTCCGGGACTATAGCTCACCCCTCCACTTT.

This chain joins TRBV10-3 and TRBJ2-7, with TRBD2 identical over 11 bases. There are 14 residues in the CDR3. The J segment lost 4 bases and the V segment lost 6 bases, leaving 5 bases of the junction unmatched. Germline V lookup: CDR1 ENHRY, CDR2 SYGVKD. CDR3 bases: TGTGCCATCAGCTCTCCTAGCGGGAGGTACGAGCAGTACTTC. As protein: CAISSPSGRYEQYF.

The rearrangement joins TRBV5-1 to TRBJ2-3; 15 nucleotides match TRBD2. V lost 2 bases and J lost 2; bases outside the gene matches: 9. This CDR3 comprises 19 residues. Germline assignment: CDR1 SGHRS and CDR2 YFSETQ. In nucleotides, the CDR3 is TGCGCCAGCAGCTTCAAAGGACTAGCGGGGGGGCGACCCACAGATACGCAGTATTTT. As protein: CASSFKGLAGGRPTDTQYF.

This chain connects TRBV19 to TRBJ2-3; D may be TRBD2 (6 bases). CDR3 size: 16 residues. V lost 3 bases and J 1 base, leaving 14 bases between the germline ends. Germline V gene lookup returns CDR1 LNHDA and CDR2 SQIVND (reference sequence). The CDR3 is CASSILGGTGTDTQYF. The CDR3 nucleotides are TGTGCCAGTAGTATCCTTGGCGGGACTGGCACAGATACGCAGTATTTT.

This rearrangement joins TRBV4-1 to TRBJ2-1; 9 bases map to TRBD2. The CDR3 extends over 19 amino acids. V was clipped by 0 bases and J by 5 bases; unmatched bases: 14. CDR1 is MGHRA, CDR2 YSYEKL, per germline. CDR3: CASSQDTSGRVVRNNEQFF. The DNA of the CDR3 is TGCGCCAGCAGCCAAGACACTAGCGGGCGGGTAGTCCGAAACAATGAGCAGTTCTTC.

The rearrangement joins TRBV19 to TRBJ2-7, with D unclear. Trimming shortened V by 1 base and J by 0 bases, and 13 bases separated the two germline ends. In germline, CDR1 is LNHDA, CDR2 SQIVND (reference sequence). There are 16 residues in the CDR3. The DNA of the CDR3 is TGTGCCAGTAGTATAGGGCGGACGACCGACTCCTACGAGCAGTACTTC. Translation: CASSIGRTTDSYEQYF.

The chain combines TRBV5-1 with TRBJ1-3, with D possibly TRBD1 on 5 matching bases. CDR1 is SGHRS and CDR2 is YFSETQ in the germline V gene. Trimming took 8 bases from V and 2 from J, leaving 11 bases between them. This CDR3 contains 13 residues. For the CDR3, the DNA is TGCGCCAGTAGCGGGACGGCTGGAAACACCATATATTTT. Translating gives CASSGTAGNTIYF.

The chain combines TRBV4-2 with TRBJ2-1, with 8 bases identical to TRBD1. Germline loops: CDR1 LGHNA, CDR2 YNFKEQ. The CDR3 length is 14 residues. V was pared by 3 bases and J by 8 bases, with 6 bases of the junction left unmatched. The CDR3 DNA reads TGTGCCAGCAGCCAGGACAGGGTAGGGGATGAGCAGTTCTTC. This codes for CASSQDRVGDEQFF.

This chain uses TRBV18 with TRBJ2-1; 10 bases align to TRBD1. This CDR3 contains 15 residues. With 6 bases clipped from V and 8 bases from J, the junction kept 10 bases outside the gene matches. CDR1 is KGHSH, CDR2 LQKENI, per germline. The CDR3 nucleotides are TGTGCCAGCTCTGCACGACAGGGGGCGTTCGATGAGCAGTTCTTC. This sequence encodes CASSARQGAFDEQFF. Combining the CDR3 with reference TRBV18 and TRBJ2-1 gives the whole variable domain NAGVMQNPRHLVRRRGQEARLRCSPMKGHSHVYWYRQLPEEGLKFMVYLQKENIIDESGMPKERFSAEFPKEGPSILRIQQVVRGDSAAYFCASSARQGAFDEQFFGPGTRLTVL.

This clone was seen a single time. This chain uses TRBV27 with TRBJ2-7; no reliable D call. From germline, CDR1 is MNHEY and CDR2 SMNVEV (reference sequence). The CDR3 is 14 residues long. Deletions cut 5 bases from V and 9 bases from J, with 20 bases between. This CDR3 reads CASSPSGPVNAQYF. The CDR3 nucleotides read TGTGCCAGCAGTCCATCCGGGCCCGTAAATGCGCAGTACTTC.

This sequence joins TRBV19 and TRBJ2-2; D assignment may be TRBD1 or TRBD2 (6 bases each). V was clipped by 3 bases and J by 5 bases, with 16 bases between them. The CDR3 extends over 16 amino acids. The germline CDR1 and CDR2 sequences are LNHDA and SQIVND (reference sequence). Written as DNA, the CDR3 is TGTGCCAGTAGTATCAGGGCGGGACACTTGACCGGGGAGCTGTTTTTT. Its protein is CASSIRAGHLTGELFF.

This chain uses TRBV11-2 with TRBJ2-2; TRBD1 might be the D (6 bases). V was cut by 6 bases and J by 2 bases, with 10 bases left in between. CDR3 length equals 14 residues. Germline loops: CDR1 SGHAT, CDR2 FQNNGV. The CDR3 here is CASSDRFNTGELFF. CDR3 bases: TGTGCCAGCAGTGACAGGTTTAACACCGGGGAGCTGTTTTTT. Combining the CDR3 with reference TRBV11-2 and TRBJ2-2 gives the whole variable domain EAGVAQSPRYKIIEKRQSVAFWCNPISGHATLYWYQQILGQGPKLLIQFQNNGVVDDSQLPKDRFSAERLKGVDSTLKIQPAKLEDSAVYLCASSDRFNTGELFFGEGSRLTVL.

This rearrangement joins TRBV4-1 to TRBJ1-2; possible D gene TRBD1, 5 bases. The germline V and J ends were trimmed by 1 base and 8 bases, with 17 bases remaining between them. The CDR3 loop spans 15 amino acids. Per the germline V gene, CDR1 is MGHRA and CDR2 is YSYEKL. DNA for the CDR3: TGCGCCAGCAGCCAAGCCCAGCGGGGGACGGAAGGCTACACCTTC. This encodes CASSQAQRGTEGYTF.